The present T cell receptor beta chain was sequenced within a study of T cell responses to AZD1222 COVID-19 vaccine. This CDR3 is built from 14 residues. Trimming took 5 bases from V and 8 from J; bases not matched to a gene: 5. Germline lookup yields CDR1 MDHEN and CDR2 SYDVKM. Using immunoSEQ multiplex PCR, the repertoire was profiled, and TCRdb retains in-frame clones only, with some absent. The table lists 80,000 to 90,000 clones, just over 90% of them singletons, with approximately 5% in the top ten. The clonotype originates from an adult who received the AZD1222 COVID-19 vaccine. Sample: peripheral blood, taken 28 days after the second AZD1222 dose. The chain recombines TRBV28 with TRBJ1-6; TRBD1 matches at 8 bases. Here the CDR3 DNA reads TGTGCCAGCAGTCCCGGACAGGGCGATTCACCCCTCCACTTT. Amino acid sequence: CASSPGQGDSPLHF.